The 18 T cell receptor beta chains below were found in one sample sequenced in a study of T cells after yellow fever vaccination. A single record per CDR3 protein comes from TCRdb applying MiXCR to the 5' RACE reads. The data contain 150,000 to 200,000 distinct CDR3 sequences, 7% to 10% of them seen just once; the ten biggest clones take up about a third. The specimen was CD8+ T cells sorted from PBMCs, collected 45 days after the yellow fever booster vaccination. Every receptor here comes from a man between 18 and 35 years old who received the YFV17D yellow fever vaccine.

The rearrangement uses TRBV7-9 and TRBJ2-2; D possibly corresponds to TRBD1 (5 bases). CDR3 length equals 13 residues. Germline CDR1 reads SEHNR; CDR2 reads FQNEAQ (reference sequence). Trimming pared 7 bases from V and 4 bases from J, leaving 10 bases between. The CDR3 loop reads CASTPRGTGELFF. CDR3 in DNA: TGTGCCAGCACCCCAAGGGGCACCGGGGAGCTGTTTTTT.

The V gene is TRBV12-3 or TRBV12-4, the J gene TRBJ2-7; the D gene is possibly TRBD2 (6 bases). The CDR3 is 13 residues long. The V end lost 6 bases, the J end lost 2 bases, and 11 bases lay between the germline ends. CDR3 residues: CASRAWGAYEQYF. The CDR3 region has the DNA TGTGCCAGCAGAGCCTGGGGGGCCTACGAGCAGTACTTC.

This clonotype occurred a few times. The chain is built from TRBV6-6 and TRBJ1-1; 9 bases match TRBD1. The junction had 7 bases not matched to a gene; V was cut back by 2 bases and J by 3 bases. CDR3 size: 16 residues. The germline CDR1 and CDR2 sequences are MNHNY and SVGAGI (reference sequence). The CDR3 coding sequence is TGTGCCAGCAGTTACCCCCCGGACAGGGGTTACACTGAAGCTTTCTTT. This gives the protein CASSYPPDRGYTEAFF.

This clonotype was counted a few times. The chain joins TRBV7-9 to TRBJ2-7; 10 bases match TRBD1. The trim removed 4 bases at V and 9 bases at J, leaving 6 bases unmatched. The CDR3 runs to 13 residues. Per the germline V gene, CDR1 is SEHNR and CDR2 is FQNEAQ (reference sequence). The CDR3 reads CASSSRDRGWQYV. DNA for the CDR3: TGTGCCAGCAGCTCCCGGGACAGGGGATGGCAGTACGTC.

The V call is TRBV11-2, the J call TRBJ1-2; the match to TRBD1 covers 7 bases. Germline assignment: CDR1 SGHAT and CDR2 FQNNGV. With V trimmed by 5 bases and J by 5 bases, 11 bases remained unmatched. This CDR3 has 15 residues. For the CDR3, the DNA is TGTGCCAGCAGCATGGAGGAAGGGGGCTGGTATGGCTACACCTTC. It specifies CASSMEEGGWYGYTF.

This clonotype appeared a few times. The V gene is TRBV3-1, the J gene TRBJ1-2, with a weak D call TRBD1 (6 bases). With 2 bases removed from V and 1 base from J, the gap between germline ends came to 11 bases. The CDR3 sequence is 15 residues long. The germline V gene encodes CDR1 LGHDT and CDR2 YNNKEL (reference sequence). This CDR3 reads CASSQTGLYNYGYTF. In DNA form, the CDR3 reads TGTGCCAGCAGCCAAACAGGGCTATATAACTATGGCTACACCTTC.

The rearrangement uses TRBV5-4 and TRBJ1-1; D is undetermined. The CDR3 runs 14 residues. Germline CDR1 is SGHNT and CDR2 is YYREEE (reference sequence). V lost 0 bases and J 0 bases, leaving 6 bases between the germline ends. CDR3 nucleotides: TGTGCCAGCAGCTTGGAGGCGATGAACACTGAAGCTTTCTTT. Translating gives CASSLEAMNTEAFF.

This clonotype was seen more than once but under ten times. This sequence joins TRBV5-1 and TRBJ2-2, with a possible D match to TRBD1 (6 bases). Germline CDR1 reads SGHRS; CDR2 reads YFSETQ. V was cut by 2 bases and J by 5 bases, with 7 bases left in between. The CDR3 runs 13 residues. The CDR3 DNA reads TGCGCCAGCAGCTTCACAGGGACCGGGGAGCTGTTTTTT. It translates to CASSFTGTGELFF.

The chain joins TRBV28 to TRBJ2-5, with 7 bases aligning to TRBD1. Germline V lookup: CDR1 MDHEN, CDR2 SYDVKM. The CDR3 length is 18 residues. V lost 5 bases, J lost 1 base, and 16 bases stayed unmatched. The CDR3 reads CASSPGQLTGWGQETQYF. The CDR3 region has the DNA TGTGCCAGCAGTCCGGGACAGCTTACCGGGTGGGGCCAAGAGACCCAGTACTTC.

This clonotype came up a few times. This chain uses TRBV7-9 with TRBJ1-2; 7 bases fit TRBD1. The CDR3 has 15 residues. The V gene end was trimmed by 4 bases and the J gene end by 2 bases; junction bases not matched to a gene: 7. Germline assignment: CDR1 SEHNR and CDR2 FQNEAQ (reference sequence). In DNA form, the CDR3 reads TGTGCCAGCAGCTCAGACAGGGTGGGAAACTATGGCTACACCTTC. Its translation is CASSSDRVGNYGYTF. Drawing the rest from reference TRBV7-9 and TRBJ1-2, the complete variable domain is DTGVSQNPRHKITKRGQNVTFRCDPISEHNRLYWYRQTLGQGPEFLTYFQNEAQLEKSRLLSDRFSAERPKGSFSTLEIQRTEQGDSAMYLCASSSDRVGNYGYTFGSGTRLTVV.

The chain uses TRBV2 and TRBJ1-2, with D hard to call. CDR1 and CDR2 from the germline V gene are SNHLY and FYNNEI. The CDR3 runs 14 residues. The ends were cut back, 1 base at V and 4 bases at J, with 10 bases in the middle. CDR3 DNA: TGTGCCAGCAGTGAAGGGCCCTCTCTCTATGGCTACACCTTC. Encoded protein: CASSEGPSLYGYTF. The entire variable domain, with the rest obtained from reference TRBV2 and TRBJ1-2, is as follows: EPEVTQTPSHQVTQMGQEVILRCVPISNHLYFYWYRQILGQKVEFLVSFYNNEISEKSEIFDDQFSVERPDGSNFTLKIRSTKLEDSAMYFCASSEGPSLYGYTFGSGTRLTVV.

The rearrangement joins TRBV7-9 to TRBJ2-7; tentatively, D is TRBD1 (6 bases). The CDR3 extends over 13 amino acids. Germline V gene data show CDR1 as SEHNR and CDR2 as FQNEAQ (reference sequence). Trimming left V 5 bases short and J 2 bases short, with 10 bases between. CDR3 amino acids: CASSGQFTYEQYF. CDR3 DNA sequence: TGTGCCAGCAGCGGACAGTTTACCTACGAGCAGTACTTC.

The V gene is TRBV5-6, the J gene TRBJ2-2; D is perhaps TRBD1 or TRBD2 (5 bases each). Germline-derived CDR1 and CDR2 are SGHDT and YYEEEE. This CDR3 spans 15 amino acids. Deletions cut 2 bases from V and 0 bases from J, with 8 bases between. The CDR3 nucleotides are TGTGCCAGCAGCTTAAGAGGGGCGAACACCGGGGAGCTGTTTTTT. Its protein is CASSLRGANTGELFF. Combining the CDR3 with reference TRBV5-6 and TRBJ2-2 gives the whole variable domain DAGVTQSPTHLIKTRGQQVTLRCSPKSGHDTVSWYQQALGQGPQFIFQYYEEEERQRGNFPDRFSGHQFPNYSSELNVNALLLGDSALYLCASSLRGANTGELFFGEGSRLTVL.

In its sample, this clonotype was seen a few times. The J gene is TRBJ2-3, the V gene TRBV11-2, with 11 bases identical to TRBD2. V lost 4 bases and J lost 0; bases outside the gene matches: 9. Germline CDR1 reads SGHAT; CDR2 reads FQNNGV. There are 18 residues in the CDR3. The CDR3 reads CASSSGTSGPPSTDTQYF. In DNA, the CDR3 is TGTGCCAGCAGCTCCGGGACTAGCGGACCACCTAGCACAGATACGCAGTATTTT. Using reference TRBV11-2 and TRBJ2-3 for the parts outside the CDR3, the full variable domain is EAGVAQSPRYKIIEKRQSVAFWCNPISGHATLYWYQQILGQGPKLLIQFQNNGVVDDSQLPKDRFSAERLKGVDSTLKIQPAKLEDSAVYLCASSSGTSGPPSTDTQYFGPGTRLTVL.

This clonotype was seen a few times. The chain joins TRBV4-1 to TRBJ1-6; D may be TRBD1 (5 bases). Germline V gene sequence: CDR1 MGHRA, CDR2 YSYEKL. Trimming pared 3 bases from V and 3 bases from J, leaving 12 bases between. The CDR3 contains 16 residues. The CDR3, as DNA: TGCGCCAGCAGCCATCGGGACCGAGACTATAATTCACCCCTCCACTTT. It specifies CASSHRDRDYNSPLHF.

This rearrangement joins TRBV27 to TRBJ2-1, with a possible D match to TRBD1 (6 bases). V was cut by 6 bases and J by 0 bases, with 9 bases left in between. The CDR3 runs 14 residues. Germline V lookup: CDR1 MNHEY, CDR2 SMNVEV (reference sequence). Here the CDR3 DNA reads TGTGCCAGCAGCCGGGACAACTCCTACAATGAGCAGTTCTTC. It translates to CASSRDNSYNEQFF.

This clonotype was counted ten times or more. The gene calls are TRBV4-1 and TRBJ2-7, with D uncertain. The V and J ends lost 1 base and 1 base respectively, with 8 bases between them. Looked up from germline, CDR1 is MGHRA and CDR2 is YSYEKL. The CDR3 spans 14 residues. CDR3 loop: CASSQVVSSYEQYV. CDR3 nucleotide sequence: TGCGCCAGCAGCCAAGTAGTGTCTTCCTACGAGCAGTACGTC.

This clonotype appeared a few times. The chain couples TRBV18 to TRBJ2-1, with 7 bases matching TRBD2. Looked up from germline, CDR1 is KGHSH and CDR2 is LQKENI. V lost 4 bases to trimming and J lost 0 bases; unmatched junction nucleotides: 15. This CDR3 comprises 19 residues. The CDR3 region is CASSQRLAAPVSSYNEQFF. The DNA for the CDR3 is TGTGCCAGCTCACAGCGGCTAGCGGCCCCAGTCAGCTCCTACAATGAGCAGTTCTTC.